A single sample is the source of the 8 T cell receptor beta chains below, sequenced in a study of identical twins. TCRdb independently ran MiXCR on the 5' RACE reads; one entry per CDR3 protein. The repertoire includes about 530,000 distinct CDR3 sequences, 20% to 25% of them detected once, and around 0.48% sits in the top ten. The same data also went into a second study, on yellow fever vaccine responses in identical twins.

The sequencing input was CD4+ T cells sorted from blood. The source of these receptors is a woman aged 18-35 years in good health.

V usage is TRBV2 and J usage is TRBJ2-1; D is uncertain. Germline lookup yields CDR1 SNHLY and CDR2 FYNNEI. The CDR3 loop spans 12 amino acids. V was shortened by 5 bases and J by 4 bases, with 6 bases between the two germline ends. CDR3 loop: CASSPMYNEQFF. Here the CDR3 DNA reads TGTGCCAGCAGTCCCATGTACAATGAGCAGTTCTTC.

The V gene is TRBV6-5, the J gene TRBJ1-1; D ambiguous. CDR1 and CDR2 from the germline V gene are MNHEY and SVGAGI. The V and J ends lost 2 bases and 1 base respectively, with 11 bases between them. The CDR3 covers 15 residues. The CDR3 region has the DNA TGTGCCAGCAGTTACGGCGGCAGAAAGAACACTGAAGCTTTCTTT. Protein sequence: CASSYGGRKNTEAFF.

The chain uses TRBV14 and TRBJ2-1; 15 nucleotides line up with TRBD2. Germline V gene sequence: CDR1 SGHDN, CDR2 FVKESK. CDR3 size: 23 residues. With V trimmed by 1 base and J by 0 bases, 16 bases remained unmatched. The CDR3 spells CASSQVHTFGLAGGSHSYNEQFF. In DNA form, the CDR3 reads TGTGCCAGCAGCCAAGTCCACACCTTCGGACTAGCGGGAGGGTCCCACTCCTACAATGAGCAGTTCTTC. Using reference TRBV14 and TRBJ2-1 for the parts outside the CDR3, the full variable domain is EAGVTQFPSHSVIEKGQTVTLRCDPISGHDNLYWYRRVMGKEIKFLLHFVKESKQDESGMPNNRFLAERTGGTYSTLKVQPAELEDSGVYFCASSQVHTFGLAGGSHSYNEQFFGPGTRLTVL.

This clonotype was detected a few times. This chain links TRBV6-5 with TRBJ1-2, with 9 bases fitting TRBD1. V dropped 4 bases and J dropped 7; count of bases not matched to a gene: 4. Germline V gene sequence: CDR1 MNHEY, CDR2 SVGAGI. The CDR3 length is 13 residues. For the CDR3, the DNA is TGTGCCAGCAGTTCGAACAGGGGGCTTGGCTACACCTTC. It encodes CASSSNRGLGYTF.

The V and J genes are TRBV29-1 and TRBJ2-2; possible D gene TRBD1, 6 bases. Between the trimmed V and J ends, which lost 7 bases and 0 bases, there was a span of 15 bases. Per germline, CDR1 SQVTM and CDR2 ANQGSEA. The CDR3 is 15 amino acids. DNA for the CDR3: TGCAGCGCCCTCCCGGGGACAACGAACACCGGGGAGCTGTTTTTT. Its translation: CSALPGTTNTGELFF.

This clonotype occurred a few times. The CDR3 loop is CASTPDSGTYNEQFF. CDR3 DNA sequence: TGTGCCAGCACCCCAGATAGTGGGACCTACAATGAGCAGTTCTTC. This sequence joins TRBV12-3 or TRBV12-4 and TRBJ2-1, with D uncertain. V was shortened by 7 bases and J by 2 bases, with 15 bases between the two germline ends. The CDR3 has 15 residues.

A few counts support this clonotype. The CDR3 DNA follows: TGTGCCAGCAGTTTCCCGGGGATCACAGATACGCAGTATTTT. Translation gives CASSFPGITDTQYF. The chain employs TRBV12-3 or TRBV12-4 and TRBJ2-3; D possibly corresponds to TRBD2 (5 bases). The V gene lost 3 bases and the J gene lost 2 bases, with 9 bases spanning the gap. CDR3 size: 14 residues.

The V gene is TRBV12-3 or TRBV12-4, the J gene TRBJ2-2, with a tentative D call TRBD1 (5 bases). Trimming stripped 5 bases from V and 7 bases from J, with 17 bases between. This CDR3 comprises 15 residues. CDR3 in DNA: TGTGCCAGCAGTCCCCCTGGGTTAAGGGGCGGGGAGCTGTTTTTT. It specifies CASSPPGLRGGELFF.